The 21 T cell receptor beta chains in this list originate from one sample, sequenced in a study of OX40 agonist ivuxolimab in advanced cancers. Here immunoSEQ multiplex PCR was the method, and the copy in TCRdb shows in-frame clones only, minus some. The top ten hold approximately 19% of the sample, which has tens of thousands of clones, 90% to 95% seen once. Sequenced material: CD4+ or CD8+ T cells sorted from blood, taken in a trial of the OX40 agonist ivuxolimab. Every receptor here comes from an adult with an advanced solid tumor such as melanoma, head and neck, liver or kidney cancer.

J is TRBJ1-1 and V is TRBV10-2; TRBD1 is a possible D gene (5 bases). Germline V gene data show CDR1 as WSHSY and CDR2 as SAAADI. V shed 8 bases and J shed 2 bases, with 12 bases lying between them. This CDR3 region has 13 residues. The CDR3, as DNA: TGCGCCAGCGTTATGGGGCAAAACACTGAAGCTTTCTTT. Translated, it gives CASVMGQNTEAFF.

The rearrangement uses TRBV7-8 and TRBJ2-1; tentative D call: TRBD2 (7 bases). The CDR3 contains 16 residues. The germline gives CDR1 SGHVS, CDR2 FQNEAQ. The V gene lost 6 bases and the J gene lost 5 bases, with 20 bases spanning the gap. CDR3 amino acids: CASRPGGLAADNEQFF. The CDR3 nucleotides are TGTGCCAGCAGGCCCGGGGGGCTAGCGGCCGACAATGAGCAGTTCTTC.

The chain is built from TRBV27 and TRBJ2-7; TRBD2 aligns across 13 bases. The CDR3 totals 16 residues. Germline CDR1 is MNHEY and CDR2 is SMNVEV (reference sequence). J was trimmed by 3 bases and V by 4 bases; bases with no gene match: 6. The CDR3 sequence is CASSSVLAGGLYEQYF. CDR3 nucleotides: TGTGCCAGCAGTTCCGTACTAGCGGGAGGGCTCTACGAGCAGTACTTC.

The chain employs TRBV2 and TRBJ2-1; 12 bases agree with TRBD2. The CDR3 totals 13 residues. The germline V gene encodes CDR1 SNHLY and CDR2 FYNNEI. The ends lost 6 bases at V and 16 bases at J; junction bases unmatched: 10. The CDR3 bases are TGTGCCAGCAGAGGAACTAGCGGGAGGCCCCATTTCTTC. Its protein is CASRGTSGRPHFF.

The rearrangement uses TRBV7-8 and TRBJ2-1; TRBD1 matches 8 bases. Looked up from germline, CDR1 is SGHVS and CDR2 is FQNEAQ. Unmatched junction bases numbered 17, after V lost 5 bases and J lost 11 bases. CDR3 length: 16 amino acids. CDR3: CASSRPGTGASPKQFF. The CDR3 DNA reads as TGTGCCAGCAGCAGACCGGGGACAGGCGCCTCTCCGAAGCAGTTCTTC. The variable domain in full, with the rest retrieved from reference TRBV7-8 and TRBJ2-1, is GAGVSQSPRYKVAKRGQDVALRCDPISGHVSLFWYQQALGQGPEFLTYFQNEAQLDKSGLPSDRFFAERPEGSVSTLKIQRTQQEDSAVYLCASSRPGTGASPKQFFGPGTRLTVL.

This clone was seen a single time. V usage is TRBV5-6 and J usage is TRBJ2-5; 10 nucleotides align to TRBD2. J was trimmed by 5 bases and V by 0 bases; bases with no gene match: 7. The CDR3 covers 16 residues. Germline V gene sequence: CDR1 SGHDT, CDR2 YYEEEE. The CDR3 spells CASSLVGSGRWETQYF. In nucleotides, the CDR3 is TGTGCCAGCAGCTTGGTTGGTAGCGGGAGGTGGGAGACCCAGTACTTC.

The V and J genes are TRBV7-8 and TRBJ2-2; D is unclear. Trimming pared 5 bases from V and 5 bases from J, leaving 9 bases between. This CDR3 has 13 amino acids. Germline V CDR1 and CDR2: SGHVS, FQNEAQ. CDR3 in amino acids: CASSELKTGELFF. CDR3 bases: TGTGCCAGCAGCGAATTAAAAACCGGGGAGCTGTTTTTT.

The chain has TRBV9 and TRBJ2-2; the D gene is possibly TRBD2 (5 bases). Deletions cut 0 bases from V and 5 bases from J, with 5 bases between. The CDR3 has 13 residues. Germline V gives CDR1 SGDLS, CDR2 YYNGEE. The CDR3 DNA is TGTGCCAGCAGCGTAGTAGCGACCGGGGAGCTGTTTTTT. This encodes CASSVVATGELFF.

The rearrangement joins TRBV5-6 to TRBJ2-7; 11 bases are a match to TRBD2. This CDR3 contains 15 residues. Germline V gene sequence: CDR1 SGHDT, CDR2 YYEEEE. Trimming removed 0 bases from V and 3 bases from J; junction bases left unmatched: 2. The CDR3: CASSLGGTSGYEQYF. CDR3 coding DNA: TGTGCCAGCAGCTTGGGGGGGACTAGCGGCTACGAGCAGTACTTC.

The chain has TRBV6-1 and TRBJ2-7; 11 nucleotides align to TRBD2. After removal of 5 bases from V and 7 bases from J, the junction contained 7 bases not matched to a gene. This CDR3 is built from 14 residues. The germline gives CDR1 MNHNS, CDR2 SASEGT. The CDR3 coding sequence is TGTGCCAGCAGTAAATCCGGGACTAGCGGTGAGCAGTACTTC. It is translated as CASSKSGTSGEQYF.

The CDR3, as DNA: TGCGCCAGCAGCCAAGTATGGCAGGGGGCCTATAGCAATCAGCCCCAGCATTTT. This gives the protein CASSQVWQGAYSNQPQHF. This rearrangement joins TRBV4-3 to TRBJ1-5; TRBD1 aligns across 8 bases. V lost 1 base and J lost 0; bases outside the gene matches: 8. Per the germline V gene, CDR1 is LGHNA and CDR2 is YSLEER. This CDR3 has 18 residues.

The chain employs TRBV27 and TRBJ2-2; D might be TRBD2 (5 bases). CDR3 length: 17 residues. V dropped 4 bases and J dropped 4 bases, with 19 bases sitting between them. Germline V gene lookup returns CDR1 MNHEY and CDR2 SMNVEV (reference sequence). CDR3 protein: CASSSLGLGRGTGELFF. In nucleotides, the CDR3 is TGTGCCAGCAGTTCACTGGGCCTGGGGAGAGGCACCGGGGAGCTGTTTTTT.

The CDR3, as DNA: TGTGCCAGCAGCCAAATCCCACCGGGACAGGGAGGACAGCCCCAGCATTTT. Translation gives CASSQIPPGQGGQPQHF. This chain links TRBV16 with TRBJ1-5; 9 bases match TRBD1. Germline V CDR1 and CDR2: KGHSY, FQNENV. The CDR3 has 17 amino acids. The V segment lost 2 bases and the J segment 7 bases; nucleotides outside the gene matches: 12.

This chain links TRBV7-8 with TRBJ1-1, with TRBD1 matching 7 bases. V was pared by 1 base and J by 9 bases, with 11 bases of the junction left unmatched. CDR1 and CDR2 (germline): SGHVS, FQNEAQ. The CDR3 covers 15 residues. The CDR3 region is CASSLEKRGQSKAFF. CDR3 DNA sequence: TGTGCCAGCAGCTTAGAAAAACGGGGACAGTCAAAAGCTTTCTTT.

This chain connects TRBV28 to TRBJ1-4; TRBD1 agrees at 7 bases. In germline, CDR1 is MDHEN, CDR2 SYDVKM. CDR3 length: 19 residues. The V gene end was trimmed by 5 bases and the J gene end by 5 bases; junction bases not matched to a gene: 20. The DNA for the CDR3 is TGTGCCAGCAGTCCCCCCAGGACAGGAACGAGGGAGAGGAATGAAAAACTGTTTTTT. It translates to CASSPPRTGTRERNEKLFF.

This chain joins TRBV11-2 and TRBJ2-7, with 9 bases aligning to TRBD2. J lost 3 bases, V lost 5 bases, and 8 bases had no gene match. Germline CDR1 SGHAT, CDR2 FQNNGV. This CDR3 has 15 amino acids. The chain's CDR3 is CASSTGLARSYEQYF. CDR3 sequence (DNA): TGTGCCAGCAGCACAGGACTAGCGAGAAGCTACGAGCAGTACTTC.

V gene TRBV2 combines with J gene TRBJ2-2; 7 bases line up with TRBD2. CDR1 and CDR2 (germline): SNHLY, FYNNEI. Trimming removed 4 bases from V and 6 bases from J; junction bases left unmatched: 8. This CDR3 comprises 15 residues. The CDR3 loop reads CASSVVGGFAGELFF. CDR3 in DNA: TGTGCCAGCAGTGTTGTGGGAGGGTTCGCCGGGGAGCTGTTTTTT.

The rearrangement joins TRBV9 to TRBJ2-1, with TRBD2 matching over 9 bases. CDR3 length equals 15 residues. The ends lost 2 bases at V and 5 bases at J; junction bases unmatched: 5. Germline loops: CDR1 SGDLS, CDR2 YYNGEE. The CDR3 DNA follows: TGTGCCAGCAGCGTGTCGAGCGGGAGGAACAATGAGCAGTTCTTC. Translating it yields CASSVSSGRNNEQFF.

V and J are TRBV5-4 and TRBJ1-5; TRBD1 aligns across 7 bases. The CDR3 spans 16 residues. V lost 4 bases to trimming and J lost 4 bases; unmatched junction nucleotides: 11. From germline, CDR1 is SGHNT and CDR2 YYREEE (reference sequence). The CDR3 here is CASSISGTEYNQPQHF. The CDR3 DNA reads as TGTGCCAGCAGCATCTCCGGGACAGAGTATAATCAGCCCCAGCATTTT.

The chain combines TRBV7-3 with TRBJ1-3, with D unclear. Trimming left V 4 bases short and J 4 bases short, with 8 bases between. From germline, CDR1 is SGHTA and CDR2 FQGTGA. This CDR3 region has 13 residues. CDR3 in DNA: TGTGCCAGCAGCTCCAAATTGGGAAACACCATATATTTT. It is translated as CASSSKLGNTIYF.

Comments on this clone: One end of the junction does not line up with germline, which may come from a read error. The CDR3 region is CASSLPSGARIF. The CDR3 bases are TGTGCCAGCAGCCTCCCCTCGGGGGCGAGGATTTTT. V is TRBV11-3 and J is TRBJ1-4; maybe TRBD1 (6 bases). The CDR3 is 12 amino acids. Germline V gene lookup returns CDR1 SGHNT and CDR2 YENEEA.